This T cell receptor (beta chain) was retrieved from a study of blood T cell repertoires in COVID-19. Some clones are missing from TCRdb's copy, which holds only in-frame ones; the method was immunoSEQ multiplex PCR. The table lists some 400,000 clones, approximately 77% of them singletons, with around 1% in the top ten. Germline V gene data show CDR1 as MDHEN and CDR2 as SYDVKM. V was pared by 4 bases and J by 8 bases, with 11 bases between. The CDR3 runs to 12 residues. The rearrangement uses TRBV28 and TRBJ1-1, with D possibly being TRBD1 (6 bases). The receptor comes from a human donor with acute or convalescent COVID-19. The donor label of this sample is uncertain. Sequenced input: peripheral blood. For the CDR3, the DNA is TGTGCCAGCAGTTCCAAAACAGGGGAAGCTTTCTTT. Translating it yields CASSSKTGEAFF.